Following are 8 T cell receptor beta chains from one sample sequenced in a study of beta chain features in type 1 diabetes. The authors reverse transcribed all of the isolated RNA, so sequencing captured expressed TCRB transcripts. Sequencing was performed with immunoSEQ multiplex PCR; in TCRdb, only in-frame clones are kept and a portion is missing. Of 130,000 to 150,000 clones in the sample, 6.9% were seen once. The sequenced sample was central memory CD4+ T cells from blood. The receptors originated from a woman between 25 and 40 years old in good health.

This clone has at least ten counts. The V gene is TRBV29-1, the J gene TRBJ2-3; perhaps TRBD2 as D (5 bases). Looked up from germline, CDR1 is SQVTM and CDR2 is ANQGSEA. This CDR3 contains 13 residues. Trimming cost V 1 base and J 9 bases, with 14 bases left between them. The CDR3 here is CSVEGGLIATQYF. The CDR3 DNA sequence: TGCAGCGTTGAAGGCGGCTTAATAGCGACGCAGTATTTT.

This clone was seen more than once but under ten times. The gene calls are TRBV29-1 and TRBJ2-1; 12 bases are a match to TRBD2. This CDR3 region has 16 residues. CDR1 is SQVTM and CDR2 is ANQGSEA in the germline V gene. Trimming cost V 5 bases and J 4 bases; bases outside gene matches: 9. In DNA form, the CDR3 reads TGCAGCGTTCTCCTTGCCGGGACTAGCGGGTACAATGAGCAGTTCTTC. Its protein is CSVLLAGTSGYNEQFF.

This chain joins TRBV28 and TRBJ2-1; TRBD2 agrees at 12 bases. The V and J ends lost 6 bases and 3 bases, in that order; junction bases with no gene match: 6. CDR1 is MDHEN, CDR2 SYDVKM, per germline. The CDR3 contains 16 residues. CDR3 amino acids: CASRYPGLAGYNEQFF. The CDR3 DNA sequence: TGTGCCAGCAGATACCCGGGACTAGCGGGCTACAATGAGCAGTTCTTC.

The J gene is TRBJ1-1, the V gene TRBV6-1; D might be TRBD1 (6 bases). Trimming pared 3 bases from V and 2 bases from J, leaving 19 bases between. Germline assignment: CDR1 MNHNS and CDR2 SASEGT. The CDR3 is 17 amino acids. The CDR3: CASSDPGHRAENTEAFF. The CDR3 DNA reads as TGTGCCAGCAGTGATCCGGGACACCGGGCGGAAAACACTGAAGCTTTCTTT.

The chain combines TRBV4-3 with TRBJ2-3; TRBD2 matches 7 bases. The V gene's germline CDR1 is LGHNA and CDR2 YSLEER. V gave up 0 bases and J gave up 2 bases; unmatched junction bases: 8. The length of the CDR3 is 17 residues. This chain's CDR3 is CASSQDRGETYTDTQYF. DNA for the CDR3: TGCGCCAGCAGCCAAGATCGGGGGGAGACATACACAGATACGCAGTATTTT.

The chain uses TRBV7-2 and TRBJ2-7; 11 nucleotides align to TRBD2. From germline, CDR1 is SGHTA and CDR2 FQGNSA. Unmatched junction bases numbered 6, after V lost 5 bases and J lost 6 bases. The CDR3 loop spans 14 amino acids. CDR3 bases: TGTGCCAGCAGCACTAGCGGGAGAAGAGGCGAGCAGTACTTC. It yields the protein CASSTSGRRGEQYF.

A few counts support this clone. The gene calls are TRBV28 and TRBJ2-4; a possible D gene is TRBD1 (5 bases). In germline, CDR1 is MDHEN, CDR2 SYDVKM. The CDR3 spans 14 residues. V shed 4 bases and J shed 4 bases, with 11 bases lying between them. DNA for the CDR3: TGTGCCAGCAGTTCTGGACAAACAAAAAACATTCAGTACTTC. Its protein product is CASSSGQTKNIQYF.

The chain is built from TRBV27 and TRBJ2-7, with 11 bases matching TRBD2. The CDR3 contains 15 residues. V shed 1 base and J 6 bases; nucleotides not matched to a gene: 5. Germline V gene lookup returns CDR1 MNHEY and CDR2 SMNVEV (reference sequence). Written as DNA, the CDR3 is TGTGCCAGCAGTTTATTTACTAGCGGGAGTGGCGAGCAGTACTTC. Translation gives CASSLFTSGSGEQYF.